This TCR beta chain was captured in a study of blood T cell repertoires in COVID-19 (dated by TCRdb to the early 2020s). Some background on the complete study: Samples covering the acute and convalescent phases of COVID-19 were provided by collaborators in the United States, Italy and Spain. Where HLA class I and class II types were available, the types were taken from metadata supplied by the sample provider, not from assay-based typing. The material from the prospective study consisted of cDNA or gDNA derived from T cells, B-cell-depleted T cells, or PBMCs. The samples were drawn from the first 160 participants of the ongoing ImmuneRACE study and from roughly 1,300 subjects provided by 6 global collaborators. The sample metadata nearly always contained a de-identified subject ID, COVID-19 status, age in years and sex. The repertoires were released in a freely available public database intended as a resource for research on the immune response to SARS-CoV-2. Deeply sampled blood TCRbeta repertoires from subjects exposed to, actively infected with, or recovered from COVID-19 were included in the dataset. What the study reported, not specific to this receptor: Clinical and demographic metadata were provided uncurated, with the amount varying by source and participant.

On this clone: There is no known antigen for this receptor. No much larger clone exists at a distance of one base, and base qualities are not known.

One collaborating source in Seattle enrolled patients during active infection and followed them longitudinally through the course of disease. Each collaborating institution followed its own protocols to collect whole blood in K2EDTA tubes. For TCRbeta analysis, collaborators shipped samples in one of three forms: frozen whole blood, isolated PBMCs, or DNA extracted from either of those sample types. After removal of 7 bases from V and 5 bases from J, the junction retains 9 bases not matched to a gene. There are 14 amino acids in the CDR3, from cysteine to phenylalanine inclusive. Solely the CDR3 DNA is kept, with 42 bases framed from the first base. The germline V gene gives CDR1 as SNHLY and CDR2 as FYNNEI. TCRbeta CDR3 regions were amplified from genomic DNA by means of the immunoSEQ Assay, a bias-controlled multiplex PCR. The authors' analysis ran thus. The number of nucleated cells in each sample was estimated by amplification of reference gene primers within the assay. To quantify the absolute abundance of each unique TCRbeta CDR3 rearrangement, sequence reads were collapsed and filtered. For each sample, productive Simpson clonality was calculated as the square root of Simpson's diversity index across productive rearrangements. The source is immuneACCESS, and TCRdb retained only in-frame sequences with V and J called. Part of the clones is not carried over; for the studies checked, unresolved V genes explain less than half of this, and the remainder is unexplained. That table gives V, J and clone size, and the DNA gave D and trimming. The sample table holds some 450,000 clones, of which approximately 88% were seen once. The ten largest clones represent around an eighth of the sample.

Sequenced sample: peripheral blood. This sequence originates from a woman aged 45-65 years with COVID-19, enrolled during active disease. In this chain, TRBV2 is recombined with TRBJ1-1, and 8 junctional nucleotides match TRBD1. The nucleotide sequence is TGTGCCAGCAACTTGGGACAGGTAAAGACTGAAGCTTTCTTT. This codes for CASNLGQVKTEAFF. The CDR3 plus the reference TRBV2 and TRBJ1-1 genes for the other parts give the full variable domain: EPEVTQTPSHQVTQMGQEVILRCVPISNHLYFYWYRQILGQKVEFLVSFYNNEISEKSEIFDDQFSVERPDGSNFTLKIRSTKLEDSAMYFCASNLGQVKTEAFFGQGTRLTVV.